A single sample is the source of the 29 T cell receptor beta chains below, sequenced in a study of blood T cell repertoires in COVID-19. Clones were sequenced by immunoSEQ multiplex PCR, and TCRdb holds only the in-frame ones, with some missing. The sample includes about half a million clones, 80% to 90% seen only once; the top ten take roughly 1%. Sequenced input: peripheral blood. The receptors stem from a young man with COVID-19, enrolled during active disease.

In its sample, this clone was seen many times. This rearrangement joins TRBV24-1 to TRBJ2-1, with 10 bases fitting TRBD2. V lost 3 bases and J lost 6; bases outside the gene matches: 4. The germline V gene encodes CDR1 KGHDR and CDR2 SFDVKD. CDR3 length equals 15 residues. The CDR3 DNA reads as TGTGCCACCAGTGATCCAGCGGGAGGGGGCAATGAGCAGTTCTTC. Protein: CATSDPAGGGNEQFF.

The chain couples TRBV18 to TRBJ2-1; 7 nucleotides line up with TRBD2. After removal of 6 bases from V and 6 bases from J, the junction contained 11 bases not matched to a gene. There are 15 residues in the CDR3. Germline V gene lookup returns CDR1 KGHSH and CDR2 LQKENI. The CDR3 DNA reads TGTGCCAGCTCGGGCGAGCGGGGCCCGGGCAATGAGCAGTTCTTC. Translating it yields CASSGERGPGNEQFF.

The CDR3 DNA reads TGTGCCACCAGCCCGACTGTGGGACAGGGACGGGACGAGCAGTACTTC. Translated, it gives CATSPTVGQGRDEQYF. This chain uses TRBV15 with TRBJ2-7; 9 nucleotides agree with TRBD1. Germline lookup yields CDR1 LNHNV and CDR2 YYDKDF (reference sequence). Germline trimming cut 5 bases from V and 5 bases from J; bases unmatched to any gene: 13. The CDR3 sequence is 16 residues long.

The J gene is TRBJ2-7, the V gene TRBV2; D might be TRBD2 (5 bases). Trimming pared 6 bases from V and 2 bases from J, leaving 11 bases between. CDR1 is SNHLY, CDR2 FYNNEI, per germline. This CDR3 has 13 residues. The CDR3 region has the DNA TGTGCCAGCAGGGACGACGGGACCTACGAGCAGTACTTC. Amino acid sequence: CASRDDGTYEQYF.

Written as DNA, the CDR3 is TGTGCCAGCAGTTTAAGGGCGGGAGAAAAACTGTTTTTT. Residues: CASSLRAGEKLFF. The rearrangement links TRBV6-2 or TRBV6-3 to TRBJ1-4; D unresolved. The CDR3 extends over 13 amino acids. Trimming left V 4 bases short and J 8 bases short, with 11 bases between. Germline CDR1 is MNHEY and CDR2 is SVGEGT.

The J gene is TRBJ2-5, the V gene TRBV6-5; D is possibly TRBD2 (6 bases). The CDR3 sequence is 15 residues long. V dropped 6 bases and J dropped 5 bases, with 19 bases sitting between them. Germline assignment: CDR1 MNHEY and CDR2 SVGAGI. As DNA, the CDR3 is TGTGCCAGCAGCCTCACTGGGGGAGGAAGGGAGACCCAGTACTTC. Its protein is CASSLTGGGRETQYF.

Concerning this clone itself: At one end, the junction sequence differs from germline, possibly due to a read error. The V gene is TRBV14, the J gene TRBJ1-6, with 8 bases aligning to TRBD1. The length of the CDR3 is 18 residues. Germline CDR1 is SGHDN and CDR2 is FVKESK. CDR3 DNA sequence: TGTGCCAGCAGCCAAGTCCTAATCGACAGGGGAAAGAATTTACCCCTCCACTTT. Translated, it gives CASSQVLIDRGKNLPLHF.

The CDR3 loop is CASRRGTANEKLFF. The DNA for the CDR3 is TGTGCCAGCAGGAGGGGGACAGCAAATGAAAAACTGTTTTTT. The rearrangement links TRBV2 to TRBJ1-4, with 7 bases that match TRBD1. Germline trimming cut 6 bases from V and 5 bases from J; bases unmatched to any gene: 6. From germline, CDR1 is SNHLY and CDR2 FYNNEI. There are 14 residues in the CDR3.

This clone was counted a single time. V usage is TRBV5-1 and J usage is TRBJ2-7; 7 nucleotides agree with TRBD1. Trimming took 4 bases from V and 5 from J; bases not matched to a gene: 9. CDR3 size: 14 residues. From germline, CDR1 is SGHRS and CDR2 YFSETQ. CDR3 DNA: TGCGCCAGCAGCGCGACAGGGAAGGGCCACGAGCAGTACTTC. The encoded protein is CASSATGKGHEQYF.

The chain uses TRBV3-1 (or the pseudogene TRBV3-2) and TRBJ2-5; tentatively, D is TRBD1 (6 bases). The CDR3 runs 14 residues. Germline-derived CDR1 and CDR2 are LGHDT and YNNKEL (reference sequence). Trimming took off 3 bases at V and 2 bases at J, with 10 bases between the two ends. In DNA, the CDR3 is TGTGCCAGCAGCCAGCCAGGACAGCAAGAGACCCAGTACTTC. Translated, it gives CASSQPGQQETQYF.

The chain joins TRBV19 to TRBJ2-1; D might be TRBD2 (6 bases). Trimming removed 6 bases at V and 7 bases at J, with 7 bases between. CDR1 is LNHDA, CDR2 SQIVND, per germline (reference sequence). This CDR3 has 11 residues. The CDR3 region has the DNA TGTGCCAGTAGGGAGGGGAATGAGCAGTTCTTC. Protein sequence: CASREGNEQFF.

The V and J genes are TRBV28 and TRBJ1-1, with a tentative D call TRBD1 (6 bases). The CDR3 is 16 amino acids. Trimming removed 5 bases from V and 0 bases from J, with 16 bases in between. CDR1 is MDHEN and CDR2 is SYDVKM in the germline V gene. CDR3 in amino acids: CASSLTGSRLNTEAFF. As DNA, the CDR3 is TGTGCCAGCAGTCTTACAGGGTCGAGGTTGAACACTGAAGCTTTCTTT.

The rearrangement links TRBV6-5 to TRBJ2-5, with 9 bases lining up with TRBD1. The CDR3 loop spans 13 amino acids. V was clipped by 10 bases and J by 7 bases; unmatched bases: 10. Per germline, CDR1 MNHEY and CDR2 SVGAGI. CDR3 sequence reads: CATTLQGAATQYF. CDR3 in DNA: TGTGCCACCACTTTACAGGGGGCCGCGACCCAGTACTTC.

This clone was seen only a few times. The chain employs TRBV10-3 and TRBJ2-7; a weak D match, TRBD2 (5 bases). The CDR3 is 15 residues long. In germline, CDR1 is ENHRY, CDR2 SYGVKD. The germline V and J ends were trimmed by 4 bases and 0 bases, with 13 bases remaining between them. The DNA for the CDR3 is TGTGCCATCAGTGGCCCAGCGGAGAGCTCCTACGAGCAGTACTTC. Protein: CAISGPAESSYEQYF.

This sequence joins TRBV25-1 and TRBJ2-5; 8 positions match TRBD2. Germline lookup yields CDR1 MGHDK and CDR2 SYGVNS. CDR3 length: 17 residues. The ends lost 1 base at V and 3 bases at J; junction bases unmatched: 10. The CDR3 loop reads CASSELGSGAFKETQYF. The CDR3, as DNA: TGTGCCAGCAGTGAATTGGGTAGCGGGGCGTTTAAAGAGACCCAGTACTTC.

V gene TRBV4-2 combines with J gene TRBJ2-1, with 9 bases matching TRBD1. V lost 5 bases and J lost 8; bases outside the gene matches: 13. The CDR3 is 16 residues long. Per the germline V gene, CDR1 is LGHNA and CDR2 is YNFKEQ. The CDR3 loop reads CASSTLPGQGRHEQFF. The DNA for the CDR3 is TGTGCCAGCAGCACCCTTCCGGGACAGGGAAGGCATGAGCAGTTCTTC.

V usage is TRBV28 and J usage is TRBJ1-4; D not certain. The CDR3 spans 12 residues. Germline CDR1 reads MDHEN; CDR2 reads SYDVKM. The ends were cut back, 3 bases at V and 11 bases at J, with 10 bases in the middle. The CDR3 region has the DNA TGTGCCAGCAGTTTTAACCAACGGAAACTGTTTTTT. Its translation is CASSFNQRKLFF.

This chain uses TRBV4-2 with TRBJ1-5; 7 positions match TRBD1. This CDR3 has 17 residues. In germline, CDR1 is LGHNA, CDR2 YNFKEQ. The ends lost 0 bases at V and 2 bases at J; junction bases unmatched: 7. This CDR3 is CASSQETGAFGNQPQHF. The CDR3 DNA follows: TGTGCCAGCAGCCAAGAAACAGGGGCCTTCGGCAATCAGCCCCAGCATTTT.

The chain employs TRBV2 and TRBJ2-3; 8 bases line up with TRBD2. V lost 8 bases and J lost 3; bases outside the gene matches: 10. This CDR3 has 15 amino acids. The germline V gene has CDR1 SNHLY and CDR2 FYNNEI. CDR3 DNA: TGTGCCAGCGAATCCGGGGGGGCCGGAACAGATACGCAGTATTTT. The encoded protein is CASESGGAGTDTQYF.

This sequence joins TRBV2 and TRBJ2-5; D unclear. CDR1 is SNHLY and CDR2 is FYNNEI in the germline V gene. Deletions cut 6 bases from V and 0 bases from J, with 11 bases between. This CDR3 contains 14 residues. The CDR3 loop is CASRLTEYQETQYF. The CDR3 DNA follows: TGTGCCAGCAGGCTCACAGAGTACCAAGAGACCCAGTACTTC.

The chain joins TRBV2 to TRBJ1-4, with 8 bases aligning to TRBD1. The CDR3 has 15 amino acids. Trimming at V came to 6 bases and at J to 3 bases, leaving 6 bases not matched to a gene. Germline V gives CDR1 SNHLY, CDR2 FYNNEI. CDR3 sequence: CASSSDRGANEKLFF. Written as DNA, the CDR3 is TGTGCCAGCAGCTCCGACAGGGGTGCTAATGAAAAACTGTTTTTT.

On this clone itself: At the DNA level, this CDR3 is encoded by other sequences in the same sample as well. V gene TRBV30 combines with J gene TRBJ1-1; TRBD1 is a possible D gene (5 bases). The germline gives CDR1 GTSNPN, CDR2 SVGIG (reference sequence). V dropped 0 bases and J dropped 2 bases, with 7 bases sitting between them. This CDR3 has 13 residues. CDR3 loop: CAWSVQGNTEAFF. For the CDR3, the DNA is TGTGCCTGGAGTGTTCAGGGAAACACTGAAGCTTTCTTT.

The chain is built from TRBV2 and TRBJ2-1; weak D call: TRBD2 (7 bases). The germline CDR1 and CDR2 sequences are SNHLY and FYNNEI. Between the trimmed V and J ends, which lost 7 bases and 3 bases, there was a span of 19 bases. The CDR3 contains 16 residues. The CDR3 loop is CASNKRGGGNYNEQFF. In DNA form, the CDR3 reads TGTGCCAGCAATAAAAGGGGAGGGGGAAACTACAATGAGCAGTTCTTC.

The V gene is TRBV5-4, the J gene TRBJ2-5; 7 nucleotides match TRBD1. Looked up from germline, CDR1 is SGHNT and CDR2 is YYREEE (reference sequence). This CDR3 is 17 amino acids long. V dropped 4 bases and J dropped 2; count of bases not matched to a gene: 14. DNA of the CDR3: TGTGCCAGCAGCAATTTTATAGGGACAGAAATGCAAGAGACCCAGTACTTC. It specifies CASSNFIGTEMQETQYF.

The chain combines TRBV24-1 with TRBJ2-1; TRBD1 matches 9 bases. The CDR3 loop spans 15 amino acids. CDR1 and CDR2 from the germline V gene are KGHDR and SFDVKD. The V and J ends lost 7 bases and 8 bases, in that order; junction bases with no gene match: 11. The chain's CDR3 is CATSQPGQGNDEQFF. Written as DNA, the CDR3 is TGTGCCACCAGCCAACCGGGACAGGGCAACGATGAGCAGTTCTTC.

The chain has TRBV6-6 and TRBJ1-4; no firm D call. Trimming stripped 2 bases from V and 3 bases from J, with 7 bases between. The germline gives CDR1 MNHNY, CDR2 SVGAGI (reference sequence). This CDR3 contains 14 residues. The CDR3 protein is CASSYQAPNEKLFF. The CDR3 DNA reads TGTGCCAGCAGTTACCAGGCCCCTAATGAAAAACTGTTTTTT.

The sample holds one count of this clone. The chain uses TRBV19 and TRBJ2-1, with a weak D call TRBD1 (6 bases). Between the trimmed V and J ends, which lost 5 bases and 0 bases, there was a span of 8 bases. The CDR3 covers 14 residues. Per the germline V gene, CDR1 is LNHDA and CDR2 is SQIVND (reference sequence). The DNA of the CDR3 is TGTGCCAGTAGTTCACAGGGCTCCTACAATGAGCAGTTCTTC. It codes for CASSSQGSYNEQFF.

The chain uses TRBV30 and TRBJ2-2, with D possibly being TRBD1 (6 bases). CDR1 and CDR2 from the germline V gene are GTSNPN and SVGIG (reference sequence). CDR3 length: 15 residues. V shed 2 bases and J shed 5 bases, with 15 bases lying between them. The CDR3 protein is CAWSSDRPNTGELFF. CDR3 bases: TGTGCCTGGAGTTCGGACAGACCTAATACCGGGGAGCTGTTTTTT.

The chain joins TRBV5-1 to TRBJ2-7; 8 bases are a match to TRBD2. The J segment lost 3 bases and the V segment lost 0 bases, leaving 8 bases of the junction unmatched. Germline loops: CDR1 SGHRS, CDR2 YFSETQ. The CDR3 is 16 amino acids. CDR3 bases: TGCGCCAGCAGCTTGGTAGGGGTTAGCGGGAACTACGAGCAGTACTTC. This encodes CASSLVGVSGNYEQYF. Together with reference TRBV5-1 and TRBJ2-7, the CDR3 gives the full variable domain: KAGVTQTPRYLIKTRGQQVTLSCSPISGHRSVSWYQQTPGQGLQFLFEYFSETQRNKGNFPGRFSGRQFSNSRSEMNVSTLELGDSALYLCASSLVGVSGNYEQYFGPGTRLTVT.